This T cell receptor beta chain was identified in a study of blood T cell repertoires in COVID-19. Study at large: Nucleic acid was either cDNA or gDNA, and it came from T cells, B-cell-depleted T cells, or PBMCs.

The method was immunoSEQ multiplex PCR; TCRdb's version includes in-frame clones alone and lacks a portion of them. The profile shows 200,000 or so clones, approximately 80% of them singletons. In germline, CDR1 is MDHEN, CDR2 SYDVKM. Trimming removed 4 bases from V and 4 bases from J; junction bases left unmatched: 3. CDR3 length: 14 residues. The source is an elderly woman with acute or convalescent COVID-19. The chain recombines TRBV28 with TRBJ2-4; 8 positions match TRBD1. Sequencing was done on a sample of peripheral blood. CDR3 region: CASSSWTGKNIQYF. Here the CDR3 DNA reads TGTGCCAGCAGTTCGTGGACAGGGAAAAACATTCAGTACTTC.